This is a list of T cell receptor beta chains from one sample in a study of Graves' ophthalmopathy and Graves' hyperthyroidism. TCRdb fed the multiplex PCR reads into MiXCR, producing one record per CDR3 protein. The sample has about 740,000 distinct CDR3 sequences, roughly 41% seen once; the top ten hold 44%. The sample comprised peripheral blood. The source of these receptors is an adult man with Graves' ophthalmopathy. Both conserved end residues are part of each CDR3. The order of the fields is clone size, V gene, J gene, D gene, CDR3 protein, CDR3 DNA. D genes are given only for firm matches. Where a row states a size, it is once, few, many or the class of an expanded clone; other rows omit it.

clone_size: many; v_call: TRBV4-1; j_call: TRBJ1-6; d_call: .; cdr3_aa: CASSQDRQVASSPLHF; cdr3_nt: TGCGCCAGCAGCCAAGACCGGCAGGTCGCTAGTTCACCCCTCCACTTT
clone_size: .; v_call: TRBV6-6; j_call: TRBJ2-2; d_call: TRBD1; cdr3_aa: CASSPDRVSTGELFF; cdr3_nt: TGTGCCAGCTCCCCCGACAGGGTCAGCACCGGGGAGCTGTTTTTT
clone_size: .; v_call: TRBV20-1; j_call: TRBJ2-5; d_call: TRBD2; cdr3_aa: CSAPPAGGLQTQYF; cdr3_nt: TGCAGTGCCCCCCCGGCGGGGGGCTTGCAGACCCAGTACTTC
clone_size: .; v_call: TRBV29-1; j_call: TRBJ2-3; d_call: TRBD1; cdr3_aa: CSAGTGETDTQYF; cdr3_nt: TGCAGCGCCGGGACAGGGGAAACAGATACGCAGTATTTT
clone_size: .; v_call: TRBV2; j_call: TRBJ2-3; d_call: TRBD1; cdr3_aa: CAISERQGDADTQYF; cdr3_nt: TGTGCCATCAGTGAGCGGCAGGGGGACGCAGATACGCAGTATTTT
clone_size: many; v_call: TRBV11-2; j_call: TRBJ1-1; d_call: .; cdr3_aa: CASSLRQTNTEAFF; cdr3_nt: TGTGCCAGCAGCTTACGCCAGACGAACACTGAAGCTTTCTTT
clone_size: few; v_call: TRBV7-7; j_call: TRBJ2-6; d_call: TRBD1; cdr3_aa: CASSRDRGPGANVLTF; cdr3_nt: TGTGCCAGCAGCCGGGACAGGGGACCGGGGGCCAACGTCCTGACTTTC
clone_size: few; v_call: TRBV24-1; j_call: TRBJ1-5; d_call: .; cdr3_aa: CASSASWNQPQHF; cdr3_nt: TGTGCCAGCAGTGCCTCCTGGAATCAGCCCCAGCATTTT
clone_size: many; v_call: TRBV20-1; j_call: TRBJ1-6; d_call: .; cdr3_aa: CSAMRARGYNSPLHF; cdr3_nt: TGCAGTGCTATGCGCGCTCGGGGTTATAATTCACCCCTCCACTTT
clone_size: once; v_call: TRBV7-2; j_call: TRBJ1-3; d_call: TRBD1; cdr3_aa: CASSPPLGGSSGNTIYF; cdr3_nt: TGTGCCAGCAGCCCGCCTCTAGGGGGCAGCTCTGGAAACACCATATATTTT
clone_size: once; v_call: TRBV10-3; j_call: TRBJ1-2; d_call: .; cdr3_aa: CASSFSPGRNYGYTF; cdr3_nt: TGTGCCAGCAGTTTCTCTCCAGGGAGGAACTATGGCTACACCTTC
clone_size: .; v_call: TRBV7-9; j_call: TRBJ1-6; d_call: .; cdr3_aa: CASSLWVGGATYSPLHF; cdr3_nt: TGTGCCAGCAGCTTATGGGTCGGGGGGGCAACTTATTCACCCCTCCACTTT
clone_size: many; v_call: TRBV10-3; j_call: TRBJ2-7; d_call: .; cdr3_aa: CATRTSYEQYF; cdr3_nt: TGTGCCACTCGGACGTCCTACGAGCAGTACTTC
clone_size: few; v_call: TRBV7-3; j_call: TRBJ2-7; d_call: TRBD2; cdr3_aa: CASSPGLAPSAEQYF; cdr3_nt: TGTGCCAGCAGCCCGGGACTAGCTCCCTCCGCCGAGCAGTACTTC
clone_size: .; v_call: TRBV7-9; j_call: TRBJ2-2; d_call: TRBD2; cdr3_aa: CASTASRAGVRGTGELFF; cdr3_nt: TGTGCCAGCACCGCATCACGAGCGGGGGTTCGGGGCACCGGGGAGCTGTTTTTT
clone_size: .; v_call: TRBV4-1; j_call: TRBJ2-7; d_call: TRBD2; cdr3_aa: CASALKSGGSYEQYF; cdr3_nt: TGCGCCAGCGCCCTGAAGAGCGGGGGGTCCTACGAGCAGTACTTC
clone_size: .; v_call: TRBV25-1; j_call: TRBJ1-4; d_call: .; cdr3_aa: CASSHSTGTPNEKLFF; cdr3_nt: TGTGCCAGCAGCCATTCAACAGGGACACCTAATGAAAAACTGTTTTTT
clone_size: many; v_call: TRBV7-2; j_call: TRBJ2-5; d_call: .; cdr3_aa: CASSFGGNYQETQYF; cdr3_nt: TGTGCCAGCAGCTTTGGAGGGAACTACCAAGAGACCCAGTACTTC
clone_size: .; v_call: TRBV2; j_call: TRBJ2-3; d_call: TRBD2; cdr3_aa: CASSATSGGLRGTQYF; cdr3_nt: TGTGCCAGCAGCGCGACTAGCGGAGGCCTCCGGGGGACGCAGTATTTT
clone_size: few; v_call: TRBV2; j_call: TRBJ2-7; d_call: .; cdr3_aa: CASSYHRKGGEQYF; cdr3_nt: TGTGCCAGCAGTTACCACCGTAAGGGAGGCGAGCAGTACTTC
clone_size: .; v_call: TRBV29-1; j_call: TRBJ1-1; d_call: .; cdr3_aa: CSVMVNTEAFF; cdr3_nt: TGCAGCGTGATGGTGAACACTGAAGCTTTCTTT
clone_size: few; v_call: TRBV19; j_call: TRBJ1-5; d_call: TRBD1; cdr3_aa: CASDLQGDNQPQHF; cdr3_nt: TGTGCCTCCGACTTACAGGGGGACAATCAGCCCCAGCATTTT
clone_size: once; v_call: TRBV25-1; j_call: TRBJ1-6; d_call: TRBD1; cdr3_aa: CASNKNTGGWNSPLHF; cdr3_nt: TGTGCCAGCAACAAGAACACAGGGGGCTGGAATTCACCCCTCCACTTT
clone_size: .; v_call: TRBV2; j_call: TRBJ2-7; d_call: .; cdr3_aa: CASSERQFSYEQYF; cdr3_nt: TGTGCCAGCAGTGAGAGACAGTTCTCCTACGAGCAGTACTTC
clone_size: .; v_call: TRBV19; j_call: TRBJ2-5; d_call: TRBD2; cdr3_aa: CASRPPGGGQETQYF; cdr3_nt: TGTGCCAGTAGACCGCCGGGAGGGGGCCAAGAGACCCAGTACTTC
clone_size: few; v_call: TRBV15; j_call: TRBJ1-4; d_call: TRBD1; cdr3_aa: CATSRGTGTGEKLFF; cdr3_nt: TGTGCCACCAGCAGAGGGACAGGGACCGGGGAAAAACTGTTTTTT
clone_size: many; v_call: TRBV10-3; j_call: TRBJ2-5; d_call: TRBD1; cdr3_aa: CAIRRQGEETQYF; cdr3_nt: TGTGCCATCAGGCGACAGGGAGAAGAGACCCAGTACTTC
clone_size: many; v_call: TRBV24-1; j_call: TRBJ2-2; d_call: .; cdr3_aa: CATSDLDGELFF; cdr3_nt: TGTGCCACCAGTGATTTGGACGGGGAGCTGTTTTTT
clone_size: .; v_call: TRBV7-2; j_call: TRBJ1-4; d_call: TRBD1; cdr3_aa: CASSSRDRVEKLFF; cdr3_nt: TGTGCCAGCAGCTCCCGGGACAGGGTTGAAAAACTGTTTTTT
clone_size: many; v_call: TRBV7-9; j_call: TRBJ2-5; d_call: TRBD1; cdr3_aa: CASSWKLPGTVQETQYF; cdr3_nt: TGTGCCAGCAGCTGGAAGTTACCCGGGACAGTCCAAGAGACCCAGTACTTC
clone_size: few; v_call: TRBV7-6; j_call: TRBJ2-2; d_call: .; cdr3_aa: CASSQDMGELFF; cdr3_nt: TGTGCCAGCAGCCAAGACATGGGGGAGCTGTTTTTT
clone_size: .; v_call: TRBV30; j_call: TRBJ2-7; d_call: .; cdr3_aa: CAWSGDKTIYEQYF; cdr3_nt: TGTGCCTGGAGTGGGGACAAAACAATCTACGAGCAGTACTTC
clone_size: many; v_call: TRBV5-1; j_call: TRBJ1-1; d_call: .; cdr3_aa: CASSLFAPAEAFF; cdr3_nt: TGCGCCAGCAGCTTGTTCGCGCCGGCTGAAGCTTTCTTT
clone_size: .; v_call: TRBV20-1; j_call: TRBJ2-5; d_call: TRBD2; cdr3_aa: CSARAYAYTSGGTQYF; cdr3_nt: TGCAGTGCTAGGGCTTACGCCTATACTAGCGGGGGGACCCAGTACTTC
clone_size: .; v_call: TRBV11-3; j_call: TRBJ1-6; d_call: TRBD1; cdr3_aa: CASSYQPGRGIVSPLHF; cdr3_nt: TGTGCCAGCAGCTACCAACCGGGCAGGGGGATTGTTTCACCCCTCCACTTT
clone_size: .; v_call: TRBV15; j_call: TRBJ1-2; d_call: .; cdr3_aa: CATSRGTATDGYTF; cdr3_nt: TGTGCCACCAGCAGAGGGACAGCCACGGATGGCTACACCTTC
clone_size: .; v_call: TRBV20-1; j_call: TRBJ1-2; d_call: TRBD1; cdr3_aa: CSALKDRGGGYTF; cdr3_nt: TGCAGTGCCTTAAAGGACAGGGGGGGAGGCTACACCTTC
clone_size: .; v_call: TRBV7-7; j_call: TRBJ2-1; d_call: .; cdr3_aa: CASSPPLRQEQFF; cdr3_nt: TGTGCCAGCAGCCCCCCACTGCGGCAGGAGCAGTTCTTC
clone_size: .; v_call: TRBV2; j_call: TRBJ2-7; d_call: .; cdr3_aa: CASSEAMGTGGLYEQYF; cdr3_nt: TGTGCCAGCAGTGAAGCCATGGGCACCGGGGGACTTTACGAGCAGTACTTC
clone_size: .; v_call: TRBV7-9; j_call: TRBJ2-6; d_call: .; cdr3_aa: CASSLALMAGANVLTF; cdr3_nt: TGTGCCAGCAGCTTAGCGCTAATGGCAGGGGCCAACGTCCTGACTTTC
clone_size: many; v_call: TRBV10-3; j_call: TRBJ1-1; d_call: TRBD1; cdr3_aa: CAISGNTGTGLGAFF; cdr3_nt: TGTGCCATCAGTGGCAACACCGGGACAGGGTTAGGAGCTTTCTTT
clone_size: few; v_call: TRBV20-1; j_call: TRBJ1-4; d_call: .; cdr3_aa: CSARDQSASNNEKLFF; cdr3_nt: TGCAGTGCTAGAGATCAGTCGGCCAGCAATAATGAAAAACTGTTTTTT
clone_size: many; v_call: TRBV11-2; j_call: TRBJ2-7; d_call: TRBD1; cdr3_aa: CASSPLGQGNEQYF; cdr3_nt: TGTGCCAGCAGTCCTTTGGGACAGGGCAACGAGCAGTACTTC
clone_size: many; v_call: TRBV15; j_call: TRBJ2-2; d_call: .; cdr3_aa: CATPGPTGELFF; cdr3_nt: TGTGCCACCCCGGGTCCCACCGGGGAGCTGTTTTTT
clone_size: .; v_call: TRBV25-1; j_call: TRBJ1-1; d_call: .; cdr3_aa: CATETNTEAFF; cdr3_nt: TGCGCCACCGAGACGAACACTGAAGCTTTCTTT
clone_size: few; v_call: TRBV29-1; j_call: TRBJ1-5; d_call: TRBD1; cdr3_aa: CASSQDRVQGQAARNQPQHF; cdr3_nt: TGCGCCAGCAGCCAAGATAGAGTCCAGGGACAGGCCGCGCGAAATCAGCCCCAGCATTTT
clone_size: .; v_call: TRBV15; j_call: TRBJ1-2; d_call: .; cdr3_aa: CATSRAKTAYGYTF; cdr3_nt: TGTGCCACCAGCAGAGCCAAGACAGCCTATGGCTACACCTTC
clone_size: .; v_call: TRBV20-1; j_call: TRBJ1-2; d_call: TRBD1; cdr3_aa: CSAYRGRDGGYTF; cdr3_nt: TGCAGTGCTTACAGGGGGCGCGATGGCGGCTACACCTTC
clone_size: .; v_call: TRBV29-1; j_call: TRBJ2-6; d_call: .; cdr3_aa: CSTDSLSGANVLTF; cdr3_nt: TGCAGCACCGACAGTCTCTCTGGGGCCAACGTCCTGACTTTC
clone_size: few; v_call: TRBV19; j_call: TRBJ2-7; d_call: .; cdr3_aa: CASKNIDSYEQYF; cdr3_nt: TGTGCCAGTAAGAATATTGACTCCTACGAGCAGTACTTC